The 17 T cell receptor beta chains below were found in one sample sequenced in a study of cytomegalovirus exposure and HLA in healthy donors. 60 Vbeta and 13 Jbeta primers were used in PCR. Profiled with immunoSEQ multiplex PCR; TCRdb holds only in-frame clones, not every one. The data show 150,000 or so clones, approximately 79% seen once. Material for sequencing was PBMCs. The receptors derive from a woman aged 35 to 49 in good health and CMV-seropositive.

The rearrangement uses TRBV29-1 and TRBJ1-1, with 10 bases matching TRBD1. V was pared by 6 bases and J by 1 base, with 2 bases of the junction left unmatched. The germline gives CDR1 SQVTM, CDR2 ANQGSEA. CDR3 length: 13 amino acids. CDR3 sequence reads: CSVRDRGNTEAFF. DNA of the CDR3: TGCAGCGTCCGGGACAGGGGGAACACTGAAGCTTTCTTT. Full variable domain (remainder filled in from reference TRBV29-1 and TRBJ1-1): SAVISQKPSRDICQRGTSLTIQCQVDSQVTMMFWYRQQPGQSLTLIATANQGSEATYESGFVIDKFPISRPNLTFSTLTVSNMSPEDSSIYLCSVRDRGNTEAFFGQGTRLTVV.

This sequence joins TRBV5-1 and TRBJ2-3, with TRBD2 matching over 8 bases. Looked up from germline, CDR1 is SGHRS and CDR2 is YFSETQ. Losses at the gene ends were 0 bases for V and 4 bases for J; bases not matched to a gene: 1. The CDR3 is made up of 14 amino acids. The CDR3: CASSLAGGADTQYF. The CDR3 DNA reads as TGCGCCAGCAGCTTGGCGGGGGGGGCAGATACGCAGTATTTT.

The V and J genes are TRBV19 and TRBJ2-7; 9 nucleotides agree with TRBD1. The germline gives CDR1 LNHDA, CDR2 SQIVND (reference sequence). The CDR3 is 14 residues long. Trimming took 3 bases from V and 3 from J; bases not matched to a gene: 3. CDR3 region: CASSIRGQGYEQYF. CDR3 in DNA: TGTGCCAGTAGTATCAGGGGACAGGGCTACGAGCAGTACTTC.

This clone has only one observation. In DNA, the CDR3 is TGTGCCACCAGCAGAGTGCGGTCAGGGGCCGCCGAAAATGAAAAACTGTTTTTT. Amino acids: CATSRVRSGAAENEKLFF. The V call is TRBV15, the J call TRBJ1-4, with D tentatively TRBD1 (6 bases). This CDR3 has 18 amino acids. With 1 base removed from V and 5 bases from J, the gap between germline ends came to 20 bases. Germline lookup yields CDR1 LNHNV and CDR2 YYDKDF (reference sequence). Full variable domain (remainder filled in from reference TRBV15 and TRBJ1-4): DAMVIQNPRYQVTQFGKPVTLSCSQTLNHNVMYWYQQKSSQAPKLLFHYYDKDFNNEADTPDNFQSRRPNTSFCFLDIRSPGLGDTAMYLCATSRVRSGAAENEKLFFGSGTQLSVL.

This clone was counted once. V gene TRBV18 combines with J gene TRBJ2-7; TRBD2 is a possible D gene (6 bases). With 3 bases removed from V and 5 bases from J, the gap between germline ends came to 14 bases. Germline V gives CDR1 KGHSH, CDR2 LQKENI. This CDR3 has 14 amino acids. Written as DNA, the CDR3 is TGTGCCAGCTCACCGCGGGACTCAGGGAACGAGCAGTACTTC. Protein product: CASSPRDSGNEQYF. The variable domain in full, with the rest retrieved from reference TRBV18 and TRBJ2-7, is NAGVMQNPRHLVRRRGQEARLRCSPMKGHSHVYWYRQLPEEGLKFMVYLQKENIIDESGMPKERFSAEFPKEGPSILRIQQVVRGDSAAYFCASSPRDSGNEQYFGPGTRLTVT.

This chain's CDR3 is CAWSVSQGGKPQHF. The CDR3 region has the DNA TGTGCCTGGAGTGTATCCCAGGGAGGTAAGCCCCAGCATTTT. The rearrangement joins TRBV30 to TRBJ1-5; possibly TRBD1 for D (5 bases). Germline CDR1 is GTSNPN and CDR2 is SVGIG (reference sequence). The V end was cut by 0 bases, the J end by 8 bases, with 14 bases between. The CDR3 consists of 14 residues.

The chain employs TRBV7-2 and TRBJ1-1; D might be TRBD1 (5 bases). Between the trimmed V and J ends, which lost 5 bases and 7 bases, there was a span of 14 bases. The germline CDR1 and CDR2 sequences are SGHTA and FQGNSA. The CDR3 consists of 13 residues. CDR3 residues: CASSIQGYFEAFF. CDR3 DNA sequence: TGTGCCAGCAGCATCCAGGGTTATTTTGAAGCTTTCTTT.

The genes are TRBV6-5 and TRBJ2-4; D perhaps matches TRBD1 (6 bases). This CDR3 comprises 16 residues. Trimming took off 7 bases at V and 1 base at J, with 17 bases between the two ends. Germline CDR1 reads MNHEY; CDR2 reads SVGAGI. This CDR3 is CASNYLGAGAKNIQYF. DNA of the CDR3: TGTGCCAGCAATTATTTGGGGGCAGGGGCCAAAAACATTCAGTACTTC.

The V and J genes are TRBV5-5 and TRBJ1-1; 7 bases align to TRBD1. Germline V gene lookup returns CDR1 SGHKS and CDR2 YYEKEE (reference sequence). The V segment lost 2 bases and the J segment 4 bases; nucleotides outside the gene matches: 8. The CDR3 has 15 residues. CDR3 nucleotides: TGTGCCAGCAGCTTCAGGGGGGAAGGGTCCACTGAAGCTTTCTTT. Translation gives CASSFRGEGSTEAFF. The whole variable domain, filled in from reference TRBV5-5 and TRBJ1-1, reads DAGVTQSPTHLIKTRGQQVTLRCSPISGHKSVSWYQQVLGQGPQFIFQYYEKEERGRGNFPDRFSARQFPNYSSELNVNALLLGDSALYLCASSFRGEGSTEAFFGQGTRLTVV.

V usage is TRBV11-2 and J usage is TRBJ1-1, with a possible D match to TRBD1 (6 bases). The germline CDR1 and CDR2 sequences are SGHAT and FQNNGV. Deletions cut 4 bases from V and 2 bases from J, with 17 bases between. The CDR3 runs to 16 residues. For the CDR3, the DNA is TGTGCCAGCAGCTCCTTACAGGGCCCGACCAACACTGAAGCTTTCTTT. Translation: CASSSLQGPTNTEAFF.

The chain employs TRBV5-1 and TRBJ1-4; D perhaps matches TRBD1 (6 bases). CDR1 is SGHRS and CDR2 is YFSETQ in the germline V gene. This CDR3 spans 14 amino acids. Trimming took off 3 bases at V and 6 bases at J, with 12 bases between the two ends. The CDR3 nucleotides read TGCGCCAGCAGCTCCTCAGGGGTGGATGAAAAACTGTTTTTT. Translating gives CASSSSGVDEKLFF.

The J gene is TRBJ1-1, the V gene TRBV6-5; D is possibly TRBD1 (6 bases). The CDR3 has 15 residues. CDR1 is MNHEY and CDR2 is SVGAGI in the germline V gene. The germline V and J ends were trimmed by 5 bases and 1 base, with 14 bases remaining between them. The CDR3 reads CASSANTGSNTEAFF. The DNA of the CDR3 is TGTGCCAGCAGTGCCAATACAGGGTCGAACACTGAAGCTTTCTTT.

The chain couples TRBV18 to TRBJ1-4; D is perhaps TRBD1 (6 bases). Trimming stripped 6 bases from V and 3 bases from J, with 11 bases between. The germline CDR1 and CDR2 sequences are KGHSH and LQKENI. The CDR3 is 14 residues long. This chain's CDR3 is CASSATGPNEKLFF. For the CDR3, the DNA is TGTGCCAGCTCGGCGACAGGTCCTAATGAAAAACTGTTTTTT.

CDR3 amino acids: CASSRGGQDTEAFF. CDR3 bases: TGCGCCAGCAGCCGTGGGGGCCAGGACACTGAAGCTTTCTTT. This sequence joins TRBV5-1 and TRBJ1-1; tentative D call: TRBD1 (6 bases). Germline V CDR1 and CDR2: SGHRS, YFSETQ. Trimming shortened V by 4 bases and J by 3 bases, and 13 bases separated the two germline ends. There are 14 residues in the CDR3.

V and J are TRBV10-2 and TRBJ2-3, with 9 bases aligning to TRBD2. V shed 6 bases, J shed 4 bases, and the junction held 8 bases outside the gene matches. This CDR3 is built from 15 residues. The V gene's germline CDR1 is WSHSY and CDR2 SAAADI. The CDR3 here is CASREPGLAADTQYF. For the CDR3, the DNA is TGCGCCAGCAGGGAGCCGGGACTAGCAGCAGATACGCAGTATTTT.

V and J are TRBV2 and TRBJ2-4; TRBD2 agrees at 8 bases. CDR3 length: 18 residues. Trimming cost V 6 bases and J 0 bases; bases outside gene matches: 13. Germline CDR1 reads SNHLY; CDR2 reads FYNNEI. The CDR3 nucleotides are TGTGCCAGCAGCCCGGGTAGCGGGGCCTTTCTAGCCAAAAACATTCAGTACTTC. Amino acid sequence: CASSPGSGAFLAKNIQYF. Full variable domain (remainder filled in from reference TRBV2 and TRBJ2-4): EPEVTQTPSHQVTQMGQEVILRCVPISNHLYFYWYRQILGQKVEFLVSFYNNEISEKSEIFDDQFSVERPDGSNFTLKIRSTKLEDSAMYFCASSPGSGAFLAKNIQYFGAGTRLSVL.

This clone was seen a few times. Other DNA sequences in this sample translate to the same CDR3. The chain links TRBV18 to TRBJ1-6, with D maybe TRBD1 (5 bases). The CDR3 spans 14 residues. Germline CDR1 reads KGHSH; CDR2 reads LQKENI. Trimming left V 1 base short and J 4 bases short, with 5 bases between. The DNA of the CDR3 is TGTGCCAGCTCACCACAGGGGTATAATTCACCCCTCCACTTT. Its translation: CASSPQGYNSPLHF.